This TCR beta chain is drawn from a study of OX40 agonist ivuxolimab in advanced cancers. Sequenced by immunoSEQ multiplex PCR; TCRdb stores in-frame clones only, minus some. This sample yields 90,000 to 100,000 clones, of which 80% to 90% are seen a single time; 0.82% belongs to the top ten. V gave up 1 base and J gave up 5 bases, with 17 bases separating them. Germline V gene sequence: CDR1 MNHEY, CDR2 SVGAGI. The CDR3 loop spans 16 amino acids. The J gene is TRBJ1-1, the V gene TRBV6-5, with unresolved D. This specimen consisted of CD4+ or CD8+ T cells sorted from blood, obtained in a trial of the OX40 agonist ivuxolimab. The receptor's source is an adult with an advanced solid tumor such as melanoma, head and neck, liver or kidney cancer. In nucleotides, the CDR3 is TGTGCCAGCAGTTACTTCTCAGGAGAGGGAGGAACTGAAGCTTTCTTT. The encoded protein is CASSYFSGEGGTEAFF.